Listed below are T cell receptor beta chains from one sample, sequenced in a study of blood T cell repertoires in COVID-19. Only in-frame clones appear in the TCRdb table, and some are missing; sequencing was by immunoSEQ multiplex PCR. This table holds 50,000 to 75,000 clones, about nine tenths found once. The sequencing sample was made of peripheral blood. The receptors here all came from a human donor in a cohort sampled during active COVID-19. Each CDR3 is given with its conserved first and last residue. The order of the fields is CDR3 protein, CDR3 DNA, J gene, D gene, V gene, clone size. D genes are given only for firm matches. Clone size, where shown, is once, few, many, or a class for clones that have expanded.

CAIGRAGGRTDTQYF	TGTGCCATCGGCCGAGCGGGGGGACGCACAGATACGCAGTATTTT	TRBJ2-3	TRBD2	TRBV10-3	few
CASRKSGGSGYTF	TGTGCCAGCAGGAAGTCGGGGGGTAGCGGCTACACCTTC	TRBJ1-2	NA	TRBV6-5	NA
CASSPGTGNQPQHF	TGTGCCAGCAGCCCAGGAACGGGCAATCAGCCCCAGCATTTT	TRBJ1-5	NA	TRBV7-2	NA
CASSLVRGATGANVLTF	TGCGCCAGCAGCTTGGTCAGGGGGGCGACTGGGGCCAACGTCCTGACTTTC	TRBJ2-6	NA	TRBV5-1	NA
CASSRKLAGSEQYF	TGTGCCAGCAGTAGGAAACTAGCGGGAAGCGAGCAGTACTTC	TRBJ2-7	TRBD2	TRBV2	NA
CASSYSRGIHQPQHF	TGTGCCAGCAGTTACTCGAGAGGGATCCATCAGCCCCAGCATTTT	TRBJ1-5	NA	TRBV6-5	NA
CASSFPVWTGEDEQFF	TGTGCCAGCAGCTTCCCGGTATGGACAGGTGAAGATGAGCAGTTCTTC	TRBJ2-1	TRBD1	TRBV7-9	once
CASSPGQGGTEAFF	TGTGCCAGCAGCCCGGGACAGGGGGGTACTGAAGCTTTCTTT	TRBJ1-1	TRBD1	TRBV7-2	NA
CASSSLDLRTDTQYF	TGTGCCAGCAGTTCCCTAGACCTCCGCACAGATACGCAGTATTTT	TRBJ2-3	NA	TRBV28	NA
CASTDVGREGDNEQFF	TGTGCCAGCACCGATGTTGGCAGGGAAGGGGACAATGAGCAGTTCTTC	TRBJ2-1	NA	TRBV6-4	few
CAISESIFPRSNYGYTF	TGTGCCATCAGTGAGTCGATTTTCCCCAGATCTAACTATGGCTACACCTTC	TRBJ1-2	NA	TRBV10-3	NA
CASSPSGGESYGYTF	TGTGCCAGTAGTCCCTCAGGGGGCGAGAGCTATGGCTACACCTTC	TRBJ1-2	TRBD1	TRBV19	NA
CASSINRGQGSNTGELFF	TGTGCCAGTAGTATCAATCGCGGACAGGGCTCGAACACCGGGGAGCTGTTTTTT	TRBJ2-2	TRBD1	TRBV19	NA
CACGGEGTEAFF	TGTGCCTGCGGGGGCGAGGGCACTGAAGCTTTCTTT	TRBJ1-1	NA	TRBV6-5	NA
CASSLRPGVAGGEPEQYF	TGTGCCAGCAGCTTGCGACCCGGGGTAGCGGGAGGAGAGCCCGAGCAGTACTTC	TRBJ2-7	TRBD2	TRBV5-4	few
CASSFRTGVGYEQYF	TGCGCCAGCAGCTTTAGGACAGGGGTTGGCTACGAGCAGTACTTC	TRBJ2-7	TRBD1	TRBV5-1	NA
CASSPRQGQETQYF	TGTGCCAGTAGTCCGAGACAGGGGCAAGAGACCCAGTACTTC	TRBJ2-5	TRBD1	TRBV19	NA
CASRPDRGGNQPQHF	TGTGCCAGCAGGCCCGACAGGGGTGGCAATCAGCCCCAGCATTTT	TRBJ1-5	TRBD1	TRBV6-5	NA
CASRPGTGGSYEQYF	TGTGCCAGCAGACCCGGGACAGGGGGCTCCTACGAGCAGTACTTC	TRBJ2-7	TRBD1	TRBV6-6	NA
CASRIAGNTDTQYF	TGTGCCAGCAGGATAGCGGGGAACACAGATACGCAGTATTTT	TRBJ2-3	TRBD2	TRBV7-3	NA
CASSIGFLLETQYF	TGTGCCAGTAGTATCGGGTTTCTCCTAGAGACCCAGTACTTC	TRBJ2-5	NA	TRBV19	NA
CASSQTGTVQETQYF	TGTGCCAGCAGCCAAACCGGGACAGTACAAGAGACCCAGTACTTC	TRBJ2-5	TRBD1	TRBV4-2	NA
CASSALGQGGGQPQHF	TGTGCCAGCAGTGCCCTAGGACAGGGAGGCGGTCAGCCCCAGCATTTT	TRBJ1-5	TRBD1	TRBV6-1	few
CASSQAGTGVGNYGYTF	TGCGCCAGCAGCCAAGCGGGTACAGGGGTGGGGAACTATGGCTACACCTTC	TRBJ1-2	TRBD1	TRBV4-3	NA
CAWIKGGGGPGANVLTF	TGTGCCTGGATCAAAGGGGGAGGGGGACCTGGGGCCAACGTCCTGACTTTC	TRBJ2-6	NA	TRBV30	NA
CASSFWDSKNIQYF	TGTGCCAGCAGTTTCTGGGACAGCAAAAACATTCAGTACTTC	TRBJ2-4	TRBD1	TRBV28	NA
CASTMRTGLTDTQYF	TGTGCCAGCACAATGAGGACAGGTCTCACAGATACGCAGTATTTT	TRBJ2-3	TRBD1	TRBV6-5	NA
CASSQDPRLYGYTF	TGCGCCAGCAGCCAAGACCCACGACTCTATGGCTACACCTTC	TRBJ1-2	NA	TRBV4-1	NA
CASSESAGTQYF	TGCGCCAGCAGTGAGTCAGCGGGAACGCAGTATTTT	TRBJ2-3	TRBD2	TRBV10-1	NA
CASKRGRQPSNQPQHF	TGTGCCAGTAAAAGGGGGCGACAGCCGAGCAATCAGCCCCAGCATTTT	TRBJ1-5	TRBD1	TRBV19	once
CAWSVGRSFPNTGELFF	TGTGCCTGGAGTGTCGGCAGGTCCTTTCCGAACACCGGGGAGCTGTTTTTT	TRBJ2-2	NA	TRBV30	NA
CASSPYRVGYTF	TGTGCCAGCAGCCCTTACAGGGTAGGCTACACCTTC	TRBJ1-2	NA	TRBV12-3/TRBV12-4	NA